This record looks at one TCR beta chain sequence and its context. Some clones are missing from TCRdb's copy, which holds only in-frame ones; the method was immunoSEQ multiplex PCR. Among hundreds of thousands of clones listed, over 75% were seen once. This record belongs to a study of blood T cell repertoires in COVID-19. CDR3 length equals 18 residues. V was pared by 0 bases and J by 4 bases, with 6 bases of the junction left unmatched. Germline V gene data show CDR1 as SGDLS and CDR2 as YYNGEE. Source material: PBMCs or T cells enriched from blood (not recorded which). The rearrangement uses TRBV9 and TRBJ2-5; 16 bases align to TRBD2. The clonotype comes from a man aged 40-49 years who had recovered from COVID-19. The CDR3 loop reads CASSVAGTSGGAAETQYF. As DNA, the CDR3 is TGTGCCAGCAGCGTAGCTGGGACTAGCGGGGGGGCCGCAGAGACCCAGTACTTC.